Reported below is one T cell receptor beta chain. This record comes from a study of blood T cell repertoires in COVID-19. Study in general: Sites in the United States, Italy and Spain provided acute and convalescent COVID-19 samples.

In germline, CDR1 is MNHEY, CDR2 SVGAGI. V trimming: 6 bases; J trimming: 10 bases; junction bases outside the gene matches: 8. This CDR3 has 13 residues. Study processing details: Amplification of reference gene primers was used by the study to estimate nucleated cell counts. Produced via immunoSEQ multiplex PCR; TCRdb's table is partial and in-frame only. V, J and clone size are those of that table, while D and trimming were read from the DNA. The sample lists hundreds of thousands of clones, about 90% occurring once. The receptor comes from a woman under 40 with COVID-19, enrolled during active disease. The V gene is TRBV6-5, the J gene TRBJ2-1, with 8 bases identical to TRBD2. The sequenced sample was peripheral blood. The CDR3 region is CASRKPGLEEQFF. For the CDR3, the DNA is TGTGCCAGCAGAAAACCGGGACTAGAAGAGCAGTTCTTC.